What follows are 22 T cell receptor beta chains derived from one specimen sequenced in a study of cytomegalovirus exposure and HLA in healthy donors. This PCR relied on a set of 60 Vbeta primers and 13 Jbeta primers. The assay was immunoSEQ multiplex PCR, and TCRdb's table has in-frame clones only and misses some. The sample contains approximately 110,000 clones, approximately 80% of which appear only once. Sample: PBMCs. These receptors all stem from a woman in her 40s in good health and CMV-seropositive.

CDR3 sequence (DNA): TGTGCCAGCAGTCGCGGGACAGGGGTCAACAATGAGCAGTTCTTC. Protein sequence: CASSRGTGVNNEQFF. The chain employs TRBV6-5 and TRBJ2-1, with 10 bases matching TRBD1. CDR1 MNHEY and CDR2 SVGAGI come from the germline V gene. With V trimmed by 5 bases and J by 5 bases, 6 bases remained unmatched. The CDR3 has 15 amino acids.

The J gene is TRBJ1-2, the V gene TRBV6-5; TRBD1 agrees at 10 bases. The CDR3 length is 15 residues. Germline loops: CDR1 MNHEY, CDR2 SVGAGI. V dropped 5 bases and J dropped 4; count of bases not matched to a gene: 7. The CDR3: CASSARQGASYGYTF. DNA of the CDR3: TGTGCCAGCAGTGCCCGACAGGGGGCTTCCTATGGCTACACCTTC.

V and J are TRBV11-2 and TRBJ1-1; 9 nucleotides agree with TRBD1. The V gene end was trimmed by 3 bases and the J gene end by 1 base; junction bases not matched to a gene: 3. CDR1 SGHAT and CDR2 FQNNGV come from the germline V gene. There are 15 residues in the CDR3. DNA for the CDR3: TGTGCCAGCAGCTTCGGGACAGGGACGAACACTGAAGCTTTCTTT. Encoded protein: CASSFGTGTNTEAFF.

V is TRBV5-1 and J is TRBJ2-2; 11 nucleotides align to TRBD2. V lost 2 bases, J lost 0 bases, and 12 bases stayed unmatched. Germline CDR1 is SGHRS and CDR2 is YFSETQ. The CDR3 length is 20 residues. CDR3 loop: CASSLTTGSGRASNTGELFF. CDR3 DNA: TGCGCCAGCAGCTTAACGACAGGTAGCGGGAGGGCCTCGAACACCGGGGAGCTGTTTTTT.

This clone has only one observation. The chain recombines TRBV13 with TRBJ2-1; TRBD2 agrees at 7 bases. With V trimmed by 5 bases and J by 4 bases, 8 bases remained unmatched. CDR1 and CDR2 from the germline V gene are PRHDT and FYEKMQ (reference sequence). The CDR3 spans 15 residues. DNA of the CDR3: TGTGCCAGCAGCCGGGGTGGGGGGGGTTACAATGAGCAGTTCTTC. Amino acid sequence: CASSRGGGGYNEQFF.

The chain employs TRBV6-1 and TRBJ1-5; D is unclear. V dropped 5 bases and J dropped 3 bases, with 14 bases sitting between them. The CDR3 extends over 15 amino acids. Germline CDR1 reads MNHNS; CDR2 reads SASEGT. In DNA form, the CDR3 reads TGTGCCAGCAGTTTATACGGGAACAACAATCAGCCCCAGCATTTT. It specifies CASSLYGNNNQPQHF.

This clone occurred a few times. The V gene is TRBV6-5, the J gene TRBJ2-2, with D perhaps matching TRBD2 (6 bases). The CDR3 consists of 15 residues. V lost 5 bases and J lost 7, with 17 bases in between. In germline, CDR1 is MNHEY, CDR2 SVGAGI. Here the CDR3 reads CASSRSGFGGGELFF. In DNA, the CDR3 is TGTGCCAGCAGTAGGAGCGGGTTTGGGGGCGGGGAGCTGTTTTTT.

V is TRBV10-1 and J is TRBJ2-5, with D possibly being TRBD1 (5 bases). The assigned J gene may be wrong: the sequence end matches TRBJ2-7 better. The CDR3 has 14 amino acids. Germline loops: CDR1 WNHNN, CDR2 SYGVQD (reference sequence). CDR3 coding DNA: TGCGCCAGCAGTGCCCTCGACAGCTTCTACGAGCAGTACTTC. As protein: CASSALDSFYEQYF.

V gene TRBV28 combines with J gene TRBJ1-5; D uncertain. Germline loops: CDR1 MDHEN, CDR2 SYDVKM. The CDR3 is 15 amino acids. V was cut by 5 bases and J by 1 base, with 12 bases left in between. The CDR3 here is CASSRAGGSNQPQHF. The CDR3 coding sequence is TGTGCCAGCAGTCGGGCCGGAGGCAGCAATCAGCCCCAGCATTTT.

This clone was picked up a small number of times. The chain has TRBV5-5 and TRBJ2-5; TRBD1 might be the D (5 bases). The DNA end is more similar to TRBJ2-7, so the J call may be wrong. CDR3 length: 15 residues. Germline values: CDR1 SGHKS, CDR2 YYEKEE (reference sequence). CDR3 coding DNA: TGTGCCAGCAGCTTTCGGTACCGACAGAACTACGAGCAGTACTTC. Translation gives CASSFRYRQNYEQYF.

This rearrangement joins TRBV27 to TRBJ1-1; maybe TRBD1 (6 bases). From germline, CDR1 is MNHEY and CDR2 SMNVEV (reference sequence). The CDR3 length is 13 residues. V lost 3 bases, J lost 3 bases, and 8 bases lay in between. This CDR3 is CASSFNRDTEAFF. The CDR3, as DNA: TGTGCCAGCAGTTTCAACAGGGACACTGAAGCTTTCTTT.

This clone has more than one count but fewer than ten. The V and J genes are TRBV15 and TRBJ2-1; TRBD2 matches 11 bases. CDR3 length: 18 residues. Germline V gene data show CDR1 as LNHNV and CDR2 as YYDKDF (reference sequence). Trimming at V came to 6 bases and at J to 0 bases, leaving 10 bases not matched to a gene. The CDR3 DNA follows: TGTGCCACCAGGACCCTGACTAGCGGGATAGGCTCCTACAATGAGCAGTTCTTC. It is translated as CATRTLTSGIGSYNEQFF.

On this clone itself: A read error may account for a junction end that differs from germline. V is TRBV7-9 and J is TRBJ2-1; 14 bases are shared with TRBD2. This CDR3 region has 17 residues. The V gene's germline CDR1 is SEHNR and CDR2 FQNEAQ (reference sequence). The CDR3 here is CSSSRTSGRISYNEQFF. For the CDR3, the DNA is TGTTCCAGCAGCAGGACTAGCGGGAGGATTTCCTACAATGAGCAGTTCTTC. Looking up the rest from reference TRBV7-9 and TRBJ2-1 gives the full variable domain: DTGVSQNPRHKITKRGQNVTFRCDPISEHNRLYWYRQTLGQGPEFLTYFQNEAQLEKSRLLSDRFSAERPKGSFSTLEIQRTEQGDSAMYLCSSSRTSGRISYNEQFFGPGTRLTVL.

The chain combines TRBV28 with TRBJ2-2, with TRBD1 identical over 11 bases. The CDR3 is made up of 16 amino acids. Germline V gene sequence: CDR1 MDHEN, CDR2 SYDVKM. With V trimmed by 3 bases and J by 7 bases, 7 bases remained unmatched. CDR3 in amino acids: CASSLTGTGGRGELFF. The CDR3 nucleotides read TGTGCCAGCAGTTTGACCGGGACAGGGGGTCGCGGGGAGCTGTTTTTT.

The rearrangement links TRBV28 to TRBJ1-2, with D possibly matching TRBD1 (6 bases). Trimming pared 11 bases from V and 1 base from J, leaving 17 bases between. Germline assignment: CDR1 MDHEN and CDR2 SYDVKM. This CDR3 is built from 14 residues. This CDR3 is CACQTGDFNYGYTF. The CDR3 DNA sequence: TGTGCCTGCCAGACAGGTGATTTTAACTATGGCTACACCTTC.

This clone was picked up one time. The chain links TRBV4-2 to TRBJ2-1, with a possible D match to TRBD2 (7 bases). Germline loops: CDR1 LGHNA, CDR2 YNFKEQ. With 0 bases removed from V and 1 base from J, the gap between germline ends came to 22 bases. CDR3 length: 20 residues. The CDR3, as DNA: TGTGCCAGCAGCCAAGATCTGGGGGGGCTTGGAGGTCGATCCTACAATGAGCAGTTCTTC. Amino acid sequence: CASSQDLGGLGGRSYNEQFF.

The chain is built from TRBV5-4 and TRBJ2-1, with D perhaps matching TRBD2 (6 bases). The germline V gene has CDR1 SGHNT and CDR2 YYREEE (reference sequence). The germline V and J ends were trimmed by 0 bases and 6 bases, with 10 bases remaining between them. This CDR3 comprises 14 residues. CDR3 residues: CASSLDDGSNEQFF. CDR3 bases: TGTGCCAGCAGCTTGGATGACGGGAGCAATGAGCAGTTCTTC.

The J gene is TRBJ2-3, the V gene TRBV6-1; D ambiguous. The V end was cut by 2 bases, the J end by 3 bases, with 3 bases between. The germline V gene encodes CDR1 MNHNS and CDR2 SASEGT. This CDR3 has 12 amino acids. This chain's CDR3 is CASSEQTDTQYF. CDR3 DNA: TGTGCCAGCAGTGAACAGACAGATACGCAGTATTTT.

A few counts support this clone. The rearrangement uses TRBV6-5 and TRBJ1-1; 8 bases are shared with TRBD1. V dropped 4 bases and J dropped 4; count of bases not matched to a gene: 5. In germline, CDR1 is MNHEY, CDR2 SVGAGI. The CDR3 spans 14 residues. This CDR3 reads CASSWTGTGTEAFF. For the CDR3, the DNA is TGTGCCAGCAGTTGGACAGGGACGGGCACTGAAGCTTTCTTT.

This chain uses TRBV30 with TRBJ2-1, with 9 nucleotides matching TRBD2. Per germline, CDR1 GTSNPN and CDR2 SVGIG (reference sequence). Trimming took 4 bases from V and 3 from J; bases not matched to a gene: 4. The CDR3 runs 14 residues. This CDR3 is CAWTGTSLYNEQFF. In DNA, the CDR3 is TGTGCCTGGACCGGGACTAGCCTCTACAATGAGCAGTTCTTC.

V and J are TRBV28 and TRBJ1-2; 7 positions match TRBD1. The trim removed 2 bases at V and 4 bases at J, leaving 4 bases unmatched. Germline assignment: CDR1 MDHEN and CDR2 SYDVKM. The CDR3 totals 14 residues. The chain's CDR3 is CASSLRGQSYGYTF. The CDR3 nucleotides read TGTGCCAGCAGTTTAAGGGGACAGTCCTATGGCTACACCTTC.

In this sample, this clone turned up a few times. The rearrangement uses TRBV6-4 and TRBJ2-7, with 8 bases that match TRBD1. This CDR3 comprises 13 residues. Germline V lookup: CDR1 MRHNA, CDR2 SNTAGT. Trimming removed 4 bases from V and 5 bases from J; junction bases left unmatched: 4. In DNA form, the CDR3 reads TGTGCCAGCAGTGCAGGGGGCGGGAACGAGCAGTACTTC. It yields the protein CASSAGGGNEQYF.